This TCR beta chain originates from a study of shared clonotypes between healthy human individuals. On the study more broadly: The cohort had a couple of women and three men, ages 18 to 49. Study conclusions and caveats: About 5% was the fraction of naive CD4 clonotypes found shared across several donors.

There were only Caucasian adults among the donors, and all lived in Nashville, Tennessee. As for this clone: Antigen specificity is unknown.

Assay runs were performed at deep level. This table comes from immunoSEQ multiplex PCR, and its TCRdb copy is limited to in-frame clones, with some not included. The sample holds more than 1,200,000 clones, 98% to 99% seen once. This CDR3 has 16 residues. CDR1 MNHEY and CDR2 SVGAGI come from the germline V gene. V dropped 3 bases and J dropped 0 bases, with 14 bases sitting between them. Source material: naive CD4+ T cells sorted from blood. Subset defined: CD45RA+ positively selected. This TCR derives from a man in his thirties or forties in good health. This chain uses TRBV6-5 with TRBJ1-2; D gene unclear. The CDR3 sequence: CASSYSSGRANYGYTF. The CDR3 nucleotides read TGTGCCAGCAGTTATAGCAGCGGAAGGGCTAACTATGGCTACACCTTC.